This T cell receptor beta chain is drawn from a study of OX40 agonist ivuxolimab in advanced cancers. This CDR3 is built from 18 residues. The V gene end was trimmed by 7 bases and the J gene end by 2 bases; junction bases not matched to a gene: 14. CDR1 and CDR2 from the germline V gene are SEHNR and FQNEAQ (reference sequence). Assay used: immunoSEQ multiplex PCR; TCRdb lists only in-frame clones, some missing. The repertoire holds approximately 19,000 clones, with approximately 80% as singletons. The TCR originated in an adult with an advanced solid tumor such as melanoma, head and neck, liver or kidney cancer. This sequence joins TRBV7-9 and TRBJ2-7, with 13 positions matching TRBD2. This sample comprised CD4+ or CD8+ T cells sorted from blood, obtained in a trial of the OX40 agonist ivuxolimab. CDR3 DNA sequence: TGTGCCAGCACCTCGACTAGCGGGGGGATCCGAAACCCCTACGAGCAGTACTTC. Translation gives CASTSTSGGIRNPYEQYF.